Sequencing of this T cell receptor beta chain was carried out in a study of molecular identifiers for immune sequencing clone quantification (dated by TCRdb to the late 2010s). Looking at the study overall: For a replicate experiment, RNA from roughly 18,000 or 92,000 naive CD8 T cells was divided into five aliquots, and four of the five aliquots were sequenced. This methods study used CD8 T cells to benchmark TCR RNA copy counting and molecular-identifier clustering-based TCR repertoire sequencing (MIDCIRS).

Points the paper makes about the study in general: Modeling indicated around 3 TCR RNA copies recovered per cell, compared with about 10 by digital PCR, which implies a capture efficiency of 25% to 35%. Even against a background of one million naive CD8 T cells, spiked-in Jurkat TCR RNA amounting to a single cell's worth was reported to be detectable. In CMV-specific effector cells, over 99% of molecules were held by clones above 20 RNA copies, whereas under 1% of molecules were held by such clones in naive cells. When barcode sub-clustering was not used, chimeric consensus sequences inflated TCR diversity, with chimeras reaching as high as 47%. Highly expanded clone sizes could be underestimated because identical TCR molecules may share a barcode. Naive libraries contained spiked-in Jurkat TCR RNA (approximately ten copies' worth), which is not part of the donor repertoire.

Naive CD8 T cell libraries were made from about 21,000 to 970,000 sorted cells using 10%, 30% or 50% of purified RNA. Naive CD8 T cells were FACS-sorted as CD8+CD4-CCR7+CD45RA+ on a BD FACSAria II into RLT Plus buffer. Around 10 TCR copies' worth of Jurkat RNA were spiked into about 20,000-1,000,000 naive CD8 T cell samples to test detection sensitivity. CD8 T cells were enriched using RosetteSep CD8+ T Cell Enrichment Cocktail and Ficoll-Paque, and the enriched cells then underwent ACK red cell lysis. A few counts support this clonotype. Its antigen remains unidentified. One base away there is no much larger clone; base qualities are not given. The CDR3 runs 12 amino acids, cysteine and phenylalanine included. Just the 36-base CDR3 DNA is kept, in frame starting at base 1. At the junction V is shortened by 5 bases and J by 7 bases, with 11 bases in between. CDR1 and CDR2 are drawn from the germline V gene (reference sequence): MNHEY, SMNVEV.

The library was generated by PCR. Sequenced on an Illumina HiSeq 4000. Bulk TCR libraries were prepared as previously described, using TCR primers listed in Table S5. Purification of total RNA was performed with the Qiagen AllPrep DNA/RNA kit. Reads from multiple sequencing runs of the same library were pooled before analysis. As for the authors' bioinformatics: Reads were retained only if an exact TCR constant sequence was present, and the retained reads were trimmed to 150 nt and grouped according to their 12-nt molecular barcodes. Reads within each barcode group were sub-clustered using a 15% Levenshtein threshold, and quality-weighted consensus sequences were constructed for each RNA molecule. Non-functional sequences were removed, as were lower-count sequences one edit away from another. Based on a fit of two negative binomial distributions, barcode sub-clusters having less than 20% of the maximum read count were discarded. TCRdb reran the public reads through fastp at Q25 and MiXCR, keeping productive beta chains. Entries are consolidated by CDR3 protein sequence, retaining the most common genes and DNA. It is TCRdb's table, rather than the study itself, that gives the V and J calls and clone size. The sample records just under 650,000 distinct CDR3 sequences, about 20% of which are singletons. The top ten clones comprise roughly 0.85% of the sample.

The chain employs TRBV27 and TRBJ2-5; a confident D gene designation cannot be given. This TCR came from a human donor in good health. Some libraries in this study had Jurkat cell RNA spiked in. Sample: naive CD8+ T cells from blood, with Jurkat cell RNA spiked in. The sample's cell subset or site label is to be understood as: FACS-sorted CD8+CD4-CCR7+CD45RA+ naive T cells. The DNA sequence reads TGTGCCAGCAGTACCCAGTCGGGGACCCAGTACTTC. The translation is CASSTQSGTQYF.